The clone carrying this TCR beta chain appeared a single time. Profiled with immunoSEQ multiplex PCR; TCRdb holds only in-frame clones, not every one. The sample shows about 170,000 clones, 80% to 90% of them seen only once. The data stem from a study of blood T cell repertoires in COVID-19. Background on the study: Sources were T cells, B-cell-depleted T cells, or PBMCs; the material itself was cDNA or gDNA.

J was trimmed by 2 bases and V by 1 base; bases with no gene match: 7. The CDR3 totals 16 residues. The germline gives CDR1 SGDLS, CDR2 YYNGEE. Specimen: peripheral blood. The chain uses TRBV9 and TRBJ2-3, with 7 bases that match TRBD2. The clonotype was recovered from a man in his forties who had recovered from COVID-19. The CDR3 coding sequence is TGTGCCAGCAGCGTAAAAGGGAGGGTATCCACAGATACGCAGTATTTT. Amino acid sequence: CASSVKGRVSTDTQYF. Full variable domain (missing parts from reference TRBV9 and TRBJ2-3): DSGVTQTPKHLITATGQRVTLRCSPRSGDLSVYWYQQSLDQGLQFLIQYYNGEERAKGNILERFSAQQFPDLHSELNLSSLELGDSALYFCASSVKGRVSTDTQYFGPGTRLTVL.